Following are 28 T cell receptor beta chains from one sample sequenced in a study of T cells in women clearing cervical HPV infection. The table came from immunoSEQ multiplex PCR; TCRdb's copy has only in-frame clones and leaves some out. The repertoire shows about 45,000 clones; the top ten hold about 1.2%. Sample: blood buffy coat. The receptor set was obtained from a woman between 18 and 75 years old with a cervical HPV16 infection that either progressed to CIN3+ or cleared (not recorded which).

On this clone: The sequence runs out 3 residues before the end of the CDR3; the remainder is reconstructed from the germline J gene. The chain links TRBV6-4 to TRBJ1-6; 9 nucleotides align to TRBD1. Trimming removed 6 bases from V and 11 bases from J; junction bases left unmatched: 5. The CDR3 length is 13 residues. CDR1 is MRHNA and CDR2 is SNTAGT in the germline V gene. The DNA read from the CDR3 is TGTGCCAGCAGACGGACAGGGGAAACACCC. Translation: CASRRTGETP. The whole CDR3 protein reads CASRRTGETPLHF.

A remark on this clone: The CDR3 extends 3 residues past the end of the read, so its final part is completed from the germline J gene. This rearrangement joins TRBV19 to TRBJ1-5, with D hard to call. This CDR3 is 15 amino acids long. Germline CDR1 LNHDA, CDR2 SQIVND (reference sequence). Trimming took off 6 bases at V and 5 bases at J, with 17 bases between the two ends. This CDR3 reads CASSLEGRLHQPQHF. CDR3 bases read: TGTGCCAGTAGCTTAGAGGGCAGGTTACATCAGCCC.

Regarding this clone: The CDR3 end is not reached by the read, which stops 3 residues before it; the germline J gene fills it in. The V call is TRBV11-3, the J call TRBJ1-1; 7 bases agree with TRBD1. The trim removed 5 bases at V and 7 bases at J, leaving 10 bases unmatched. The CDR3 has 14 amino acids. CDR1 is SGHNT and CDR2 is YENEEA in the germline V gene. The CDR3 DNA, read in part, is TGTGCCAGCAGCGCTACAGGGGATAAGGGTGAA. Amino acid sequence: CASSATGDKGE. The full CDR3 sequence reads CASSATGDKGEAFF.

Note on this clone: The junction shows a germline mismatch at one end, possibly a read error. The read stops 3 residues short of the end of the CDR3; the missing end is completed from the germline J gene. The chain joins TRBV7-6 to TRBJ2-3, with 10 positions matching TRBD2. The CDR3 has 14 residues. In germline, CDR1 is SGHVS, CDR2 FNYEAQ. The chain's CDR3 is CASSLAGATVTQYF. The sequenced part of the CDR3 DNA is TGTGCCAGCAGCCTAGCGGGGGCAACTGTTACG.

A note on this clone: The CDR3 end lies 3 residues beyond the end of the read and is filled in from the germline J gene. V gene TRBV7-3 combines with J gene TRBJ1-5, with 10 bases identical to TRBD1. V was pared by 5 bases and J by 4 bases, with 5 bases of the junction left unmatched. The CDR3 runs to 15 residues. Germline CDR1 is SGHTA and CDR2 is FQGTGA. The CDR3 loop is CASSPTGGGNQPQHF. The sequenced part of the CDR3 DNA is TGTGCCAGCAGCCCGACAGGGGGCGGGAATCAGCCC.

Concerning this clone itself: Read coverage stops 3 residues before the CDR3 terminus; the germline J gene supplies the remainder. This chain joins TRBV29-1 and TRBJ1-1; D might be TRBD1 (5 bases). The ends were cut back, 7 bases at V and 4 bases at J, with 16 bases in the middle. CDR3 length: 13 residues. Germline V gives CDR1 SQVTM, CDR2 ANQGSEA. CDR3 protein: CSAERGGGTEAFF. Partial CDR3 DNA: TGCAGCGCCGAGCGGGGTGGGGGCACTGAA. The full variable domain, in which reference TRBV29-1 and TRBJ1-1 provide the parts outside the CDR3, is SAVISQKPSRDICQRGTSLTIQCQVDSQVTMMFWYRQQPGQSLTLIATANQGSEATYESGFVIDKFPISRPNLTFSTLTVSNMSPEDSSIYLCSAERGGGTEAFFGQGTRLTVV.

CDR3 in amino acids: CASSSPEGERDPYNEQFF. Partial CDR3 DNA: TGTGCCAGCAGCTCCCCCGAGGGAGAGCGGGATCCCTACAATGAG. The gene calls are TRBV7-8 and TRBJ2-1; 7 positions agree with TRBD2. The read ends 3 residues before the CDR3 terminus; that terminus is restored from the germline J gene. The germline V gene has CDR1 SGHVS and CDR2 FQNEAQ. V was pared by 4 bases and J by 2 bases, with 14 bases of the junction left unmatched. The CDR3 loop spans 18 amino acids.

In the case of this clone: The read terminates 3 residues ahead of where the CDR3 ends, so the germline J gene completes it. The chain couples TRBV5-1 to TRBJ2-2; 10 bases align to TRBD2. The ends lost 6 bases at V and 5 bases at J; junction bases unmatched: 10. In germline, CDR1 is SGHRS, CDR2 YFSETQ. CDR3 length equals 16 residues. CDR3 sequence: CASTPPSGGGTGELFF. The covered CDR3 bases are TGCGCCAGCACTCCTCCTAGCGGGGGAGGTACCGGGGAG.

On this clone itself: One end of the junction is discordant with germline, which a read error may explain. The DNA ends 3 residues before the CDR3 does, and the rest of the CDR3 is filled in from the germline J gene. Other DNA variants within this sample encode the same CDR3. The J gene is TRBJ1-3, the V gene TRBV5-1, with D unresolved. This CDR3 has 14 residues. CDR1 and CDR2 from the germline V gene are SGHRS and YFSETQ. This chain's CDR3 is CASSLGGSGNTIYF. The sequenced part of the CDR3 DNA is TGCGCCAGCAGCTTGGGAGGGTCAGGAAACACG.

This chain's CDR3 is CASSFGLAGDRELFF. The part of the CDR3 DNA that was read is TGTGCCAGCAGCTTCGGACTAGCGGGGGATCGGGAG. The chain joins TRBV5-4 to TRBJ2-2, with 13 bases lining up with TRBD2. The DNA ends 3 residues before the CDR3 does, and the rest of the CDR3 is filled in from the germline J gene. V shed 2 bases and J 9 bases; nucleotides not matched to a gene: 4. The CDR3 is 15 amino acids. The germline V gene encodes CDR1 SGHNT and CDR2 YYREEE (reference sequence).

Details on this clone: Sequencing ends 3 residues short of the CDR3 end; the germline J gene provides the rest. The chain recombines TRBV7-9 with TRBJ2-5; a possible D gene is TRBD2 (5 bases). Germline CDR1 and CDR2: SEHNR and FQNEAQ (reference sequence). Trimming took off 4 bases at V and 5 bases at J, with 8 bases between the two ends. This CDR3 spans 12 amino acids. The CDR3 reads CASSWTEETQYF. CDR3 DNA, as far as it was read: TGTGCCAGCAGCTGGACTGAGGAGACC.

As to this clone: The read falls 3 residues short of the CDR3 end, and the missing part is taken from the germline J gene. The chain employs TRBV10-3 and TRBJ2-7, with 7 bases fitting TRBD1. Trimming took 10 bases from V and 6 from J; bases not matched to a gene: 15. In germline, CDR1 is ENHRY, CDR2 SYGVKD. This CDR3 is built from 14 residues. CDR3 in amino acids: CATRPPGGIREQYF. The sequenced CDR3 bases are TGTGCCACAAGACCCCCAGGGGGTATCCGCGAG.

As concerns this clone: Coverage ceases 3 residues before the CDR3 finishes, and the germline J gene fills in the end. The J gene is TRBJ2-3, the V gene TRBV7-8; D is perhaps TRBD1 (5 bases). Germline CDR1 reads SGHVS; CDR2 reads FQNEAQ. CDR3 length equals 16 residues. Incomplete CDR3 DNA: TGTGCCAGCAGCTTAGGACCTGGCGGCAGGGTTAAGACG. This gives the protein CASSLGPGGRVKT. The whole CDR3 sequence is CASSLGPGGRVKTQYF.

In regard to this clone: With the read ending 3 residues before the CDR3 end, the germline J gene is used to fill in that end. V usage is TRBV7-2 and J usage is TRBJ1-1, with a tentative D call TRBD1 (6 bases). CDR1 and CDR2 (germline): SGHTA, FQGNSA. Trimming shortened V by 3 bases and J by 1 base, and 12 bases separated the two germline ends. This CDR3 region has 15 residues. Incomplete CDR3 DNA: TGTGCCAGCAGCTTGGGGCAGGGACAGAACACTGAA. This sequence encodes CASSLGQGQNTE. The entire CDR3 is CASSLGQGQNTEAFF.

On this clone itself: The CDR3 end falls 3 residues outside the read, so it is completed with the germline J gene. The V gene is TRBV2, the J gene TRBJ2-2; 10 positions match TRBD2. Germline V gene lookup returns CDR1 SNHLY and CDR2 FYNNEI. The CDR3 extends over 17 amino acids. J lost 5 bases, V lost 7 bases, and 13 bases had no gene match. The covered CDR3 bases are TGTGCCAGCAAACCCGGACTAGCGGAGCCTCCGACCGGGGAG. This translates into CASKPGLAEPPTGE. The whole CDR3 protein is CASKPGLAEPPTGELFF.

Worth noting for this clone: The read terminates 3 residues before the CDR3 end, so the remaining end is supplied by the germline J gene. This sequence joins TRBV19 and TRBJ1-5, with unresolved D. Germline CDR1 LNHDA, CDR2 SQIVND (reference sequence). V was shortened by 5 bases and J by 8 bases, with 10 bases between the two germline ends. The CDR3 totals 12 residues. CDR3 DNA, as far as it was read: TGTGCCAGTAGTCTTAGGGTGAAGCCC. Translated: CASSLRVKP. The whole CDR3 is CASSLRVKPQHF. The entire variable domain, with the rest obtained from reference TRBV19 and TRBJ1-5, is as follows: DGGITQSPKYLFRKEGQNVTLSCEQNLNHDAMYWYRQDPGQGLRLIYYSQIVNDFQKGDIAEGYSVSREKKESFPLTVTSAQKNPTAFYLCASSLRVKPQHFGDGTRLSIL.

As to this clone: Coverage ceases 3 residues before the CDR3 finishes, and the germline J gene fills in the end. The chain joins TRBV5-1 to TRBJ1-2, with 10 nucleotides matching TRBD1. Trimming cost V 0 bases and J 7 bases; bases outside gene matches: 18. This CDR3 is built from 19 residues. Germline lookup yields CDR1 SGHRS and CDR2 YFSETQ. The sequenced CDR3 bases are TGCGCCAGCAGCTTGGATAATCTATTTCGAGGGACAGGGGTATCTGGC. Its protein product is CASSLDNLFRGTGVSG. The entire CDR3 protein is CASSLDNLFRGTGVSGYTF.

As for this clone: Read data end 3 residues before the CDR3 end; the end is taken from the germline J gene. The chain joins TRBV23-1 to TRBJ2-7; D may be TRBD1 (6 bases). TRBV23-1 is classed as an ORF, of uncertain function. The germline V and J ends were trimmed by 7 bases and 3 bases, with 22 bases remaining between them. The CDR3 runs to 16 residues. The CDR3 sequence is CASTLGTPHRVYEQYF. The CDR3 bases that were read are TGCGCCAGCACCCTTGGGACACCCCATAGGGTCTACGAG.

A note on this clone: Read coverage stops 3 residues before the CDR3 terminus; the germline J gene supplies the remainder. This chain uses TRBV7-8 with TRBJ1-5; perhaps TRBD1 as D (5 bases). Germline CDR1 is SGHVS and CDR2 is FQNEAQ. This CDR3 has 15 amino acids. V was shortened by 0 bases and J by 3 bases, with 9 bases between the two germline ends. The CDR3: CASSLAADNNQPQHF. The sequenced part of the CDR3 DNA is TGTGCCAGCAGCTTAGCGGCGGACAACAATCAGCCC.

As concerns this clone: The read halts 3 residues ahead of the CDR3 end, with the missing end drawn from the germline J gene. The J gene is TRBJ1-6, the V gene TRBV6-2 or TRBV6-3, with TRBD1 as a possible D gene (5 bases). The V and J ends lost 0 bases and 12 bases respectively, with 15 bases between them. The CDR3 contains 15 residues. CDR1 is MNHEY and CDR2 is SVGEGT in the germline V gene. The CDR3 reads CASSYSGIGAQPLHF. The part of the CDR3 DNA that was read is TGTGCCAGCAGTTACTCGGGCATAGGGGCCCAACCC.

Note on this clone: The read falls 3 residues short of the CDR3 end, and the missing part is taken from the germline J gene. This sequence joins TRBV7-9 and TRBJ1-4, with no clear D. The CDR3 sequence is 15 residues long. Germline CDR1 SEHNR, CDR2 FQNEAQ (reference sequence). Trimming left V 1 base short and J 4 bases short, with 10 bases between. The CDR3: CASSLVADYNEKLFF. The CDR3 bases that were read are TGTGCCAGCAGCTTAGTTGCAGACTATAATGAAAAA.

As for this clone: The CDR3 end falls 3 residues outside the read, so it is completed with the germline J gene. J is TRBJ1-2 and V is TRBV5-1, with 7 bases that match TRBD1. The V and J ends lost 1 base and 2 bases, in that order; junction bases with no gene match: 20. Germline CDR1 and CDR2: SGHRS and YFSETQ. The CDR3 has 20 amino acids. Partial CDR3 DNA: TGCGCCAGCAGCTTGAGCCTGCAGAACACTAGACAGGGTCTAAACTATGGC. Amino acids: CASSLSLQNTRQGLNYG. The CDR3 in full is CASSLSLQNTRQGLNYGYTF.

As for this clone: The read terminates 3 residues ahead of where the CDR3 ends, so the germline J gene completes it. The gene calls are TRBV7-8 and TRBJ2-2; tentatively, D is TRBD2 (6 bases). CDR3 length equals 16 residues. The germline V gene encodes CDR1 SGHVS and CDR2 FQNEAQ. The part of the CDR3 DNA that was read is TGTGCCAGTGTAGCGTTCGTTGGTGGCGGGGCCAACGTG. This gives the protein CASVAFVGGGANV. Given in full, the CDR3 is CASVAFVGGGANVLFF. The complete variable domain, with remaining parts taken from reference TRBV7-8 and TRBJ2-2, reads GAGVSQSPRYKVAKRGQDVALRCDPISGHVSLFWYQQALGQGPEFLTYFQNEAQLDKSGLPSDRFFAERPEGSVSTLKIQRTQQEDSAVYLCASVAFVGGGANVLFFGEGSRLTVL.

Worth noting for this clone: The read stops 3 residues short of the end of the CDR3; the missing end is completed from the germline J gene. The rearrangement joins TRBV7-9 to TRBJ1-2; TRBD1 matches 7 bases. V dropped 5 bases and J dropped 7; count of bases not matched to a gene: 10. Germline V gives CDR1 SEHNR, CDR2 FQNEAQ (reference sequence). This CDR3 spans 14 amino acids. The part of the CDR3 DNA that was read is TGTGCCAGCAGCACCCGGACAGGCCGGGGTGGC. It yields the protein CASSTRTGRGG. The full CDR3 protein is CASSTRTGRGGYTF.

About this clone: The CDR3 goes on 3 residues after the read ends, and that part is filled in from the germline J gene. V and J are TRBV10-1 and TRBJ2-3; tentative D call: TRBD2 (6 bases). This CDR3 has 15 residues. Germline lookup yields CDR1 WNHNN and CDR2 SYGVQD (reference sequence). V was pared by 0 bases and J by 2 bases, with 9 bases between. CDR3 DNA (partial): TGCGCCAGCAGTGAGTCGGCGGGATACACAGATACG. Translation gives CASSESAGYTDT. The entire CDR3 is CASSESAGYTDTQYF.

For this clone: Sequencing ends 3 residues short of the CDR3 end; the germline J gene provides the rest. The J gene is TRBJ1-4, the V gene TRBV11-2; 7 nucleotides agree with TRBD1. Per germline, CDR1 SGHAT and CDR2 FQNNGV. This CDR3 is 13 amino acids long. Germline trimming cut 5 bases from V and 8 bases from J; bases unmatched to any gene: 5. Partial CDR3 DNA: TGTGCCAGCAGCGGGACAGCTAGAGAAAAA. Protein product: CASSGTAREK. The whole CDR3 protein reads CASSGTAREKLFF. The full variable domain, rest sourced from reference TRBV11-2 and TRBJ1-4, is EAGVAQSPRYKIIEKRQSVAFWCNPISGHATLYWYQQILGQGPKLLIQFQNNGVVDDSQLPKDRFSAERLKGVDSTLKIQPAKLEDSAVYLCASSGTAREKLFFGSGTQLSVL.

As for this clone: The read gets to within 3 residues of the CDR3 end, and the germline J gene fills in the rest. The chain employs TRBV5-4 and TRBJ1-4, with D unresolved. Germline CDR1 SGHNT, CDR2 YYREEE (reference sequence). Between the trimmed V and J ends, which lost 3 bases and 1 base, there was a span of 10 bases. This CDR3 region has 15 residues. The part of the CDR3 DNA that was read is TGTGCCAGCAGCTCTCAAAAGGGAACTAATGAAAAA. This sequence encodes CASSSQKGTNEK. The whole CDR3 reads CASSSQKGTNEKLFF.

Concerning this clone: Read sequence stops 3 residues before the CDR3 end, and the germline J gene provides the missing end. J is TRBJ1-2 and V is TRBV5-5; a weak D match, TRBD1 (5 bases). The CDR3 covers 13 residues. V was pared by 4 bases and J by 4 bases, with 11 bases between. The germline V gene has CDR1 SGHKS and CDR2 YYEKEE (reference sequence). CDR3 bases read: TGTGCCAGCAGCCCTGACAGTCTCTATGGC. As protein: CASSPDSLYG. The entire CDR3 protein is CASSPDSLYGYTF. The variable domain in full, with the rest retrieved from reference TRBV5-5 and TRBJ1-2, is DAGVTQSPTHLIKTRGQQVTLRCSPISGHKSVSWYQQVLGQGPQFIFQYYEKEERGRGNFPDRFSARQFPNYSSELNVNALLLGDSALYLCASSPDSLYGYTFGSGTRLTVV.